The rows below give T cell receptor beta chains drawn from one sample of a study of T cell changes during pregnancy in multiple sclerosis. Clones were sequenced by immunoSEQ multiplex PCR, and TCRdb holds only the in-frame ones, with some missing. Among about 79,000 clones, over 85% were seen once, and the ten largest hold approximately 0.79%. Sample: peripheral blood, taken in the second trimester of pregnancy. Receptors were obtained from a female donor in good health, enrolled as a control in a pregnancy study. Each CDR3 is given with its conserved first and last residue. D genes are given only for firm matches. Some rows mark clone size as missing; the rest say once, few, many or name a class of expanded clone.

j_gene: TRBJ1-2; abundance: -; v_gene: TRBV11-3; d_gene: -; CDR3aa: CASSPGTPRNPYGYTF; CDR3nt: TGTGCCAGCAGCCCTGGGACACCCCGAAACCCTTATGGCTACACCTTC
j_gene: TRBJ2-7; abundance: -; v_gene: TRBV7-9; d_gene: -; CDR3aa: CASSSSTWRQYF; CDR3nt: TGTGCCAGCAGCTCCTCGACTTGGCGGCAGTACTTC
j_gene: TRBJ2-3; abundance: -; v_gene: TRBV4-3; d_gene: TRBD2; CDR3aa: CASSPWASGGADTQYF; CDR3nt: TGCGCCAGCAGCCCCTGGGCCAGCGGGGGGGCAGATACGCAGTATTTT
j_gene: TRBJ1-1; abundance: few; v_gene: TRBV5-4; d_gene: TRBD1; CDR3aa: CASSLGGTGEAFF; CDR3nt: TGTGCCAGCAGCTTAGGGGGCACGGGTGAAGCTTTCTTT
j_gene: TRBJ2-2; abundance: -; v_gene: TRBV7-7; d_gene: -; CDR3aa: CASSQGQATGELFF; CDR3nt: TGTGCTAGCAGCCAGGGACAAGCCACCGGGGAGCTGTTTTTT
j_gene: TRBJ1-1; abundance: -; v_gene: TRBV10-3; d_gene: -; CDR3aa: CAISTREMNTEAFF; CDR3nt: TGTGCCATCAGCACTAGGGAGATGAACACTGAAGCTTTCTTT
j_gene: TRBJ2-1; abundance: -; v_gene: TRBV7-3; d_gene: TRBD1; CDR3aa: CASSSGQGWDEQFF; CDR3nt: TGTGCCAGCAGCTCCGGACAGGGATGGGATGAGCAGTTCTTC
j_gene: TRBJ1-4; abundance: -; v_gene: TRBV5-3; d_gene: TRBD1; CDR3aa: CARSLQGAEKLFF; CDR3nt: TGTGCCAGAAGCTTACAGGGGGCTGAAAAACTGTTTTTT
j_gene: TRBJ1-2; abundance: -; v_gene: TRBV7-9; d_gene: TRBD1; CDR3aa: CASSLVDRNGYTF; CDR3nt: TGTGCCAGCAGCTTAGTGGACAGGAATGGCTACACCTTC
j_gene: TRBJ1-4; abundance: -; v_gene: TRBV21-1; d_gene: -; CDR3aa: CASSIPGQGREKLFF; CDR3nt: TGTGCCAGCAGCATTCCGGGACAGGGACGAGAAAAACTGTTTTTT
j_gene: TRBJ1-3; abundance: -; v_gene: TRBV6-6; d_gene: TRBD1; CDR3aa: CASSYYGQVDTIYF; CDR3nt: TGTGCCAGCAGTTACTACGGACAGGTTGACACCATATATTTT
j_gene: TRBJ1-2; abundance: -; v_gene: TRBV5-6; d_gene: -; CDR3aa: CASSPDWGGAYGYTF; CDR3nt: TGTGCCAGCAGCCCGGACTGGGGGGGCGCCTATGGCTACACCTTC
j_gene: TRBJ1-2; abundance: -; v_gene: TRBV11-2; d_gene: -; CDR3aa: CASSFMQGFNYGYTF; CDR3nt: TGTGCCAGCAGCTTTATGCAGGGTTTCAACTATGGCTACACCTTC
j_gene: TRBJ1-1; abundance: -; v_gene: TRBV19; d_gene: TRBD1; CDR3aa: CASRTTGGMNTEAFF; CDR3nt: TGTGCCAGCAGAACGACAGGGGGCATGAACACTGAAGCTTTCTTT
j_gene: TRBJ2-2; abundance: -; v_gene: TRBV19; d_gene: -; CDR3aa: CASRLQGVTGELFF; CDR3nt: TGTGCCAGTAGGCTACAGGGAGTCACCGGGGAGCTGTTTTTT
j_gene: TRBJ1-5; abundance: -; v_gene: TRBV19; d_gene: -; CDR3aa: CASSPTGYYNQPQHF; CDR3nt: TGTGCCAGTAGCCCCACAGGGTACTACAATCAGCCCCAGCATTTT
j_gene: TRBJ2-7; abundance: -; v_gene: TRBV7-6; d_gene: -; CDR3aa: CASSLAGRSEQYF; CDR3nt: TGTGCCAGCAGCTTAGCAGGGAGGTCCGAGCAGTACTTC
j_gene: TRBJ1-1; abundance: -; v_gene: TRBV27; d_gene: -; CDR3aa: CASSLSGMNTEAFF; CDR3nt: TGTGCCAGCAGTTTATCCGGGATGAACACTGAAGCTTTCTTT
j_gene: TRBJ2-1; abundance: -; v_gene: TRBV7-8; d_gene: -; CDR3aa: CASSRYDEQFF; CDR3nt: TGTGCCAGCAGCCGCTACGATGAGCAGTTCTTC
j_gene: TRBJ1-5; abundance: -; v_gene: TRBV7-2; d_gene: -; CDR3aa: CASSLAGGDQPQHF; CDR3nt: TGTGCCAGCAGCTTAGCGGGGGGGGATCAGCCCCAGCATTTT
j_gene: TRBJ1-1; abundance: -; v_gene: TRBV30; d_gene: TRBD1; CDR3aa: CAWSGGQVEAFF; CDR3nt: TGTGCCTGGAGCGGGGGACAGGTTGAAGCTTTCTTT
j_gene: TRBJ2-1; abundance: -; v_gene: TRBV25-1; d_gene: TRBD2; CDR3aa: CASSESWTSGIYNEQFF; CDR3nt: TGTGCCAGCAGTGAATCCTGGACTAGCGGAATTTACAATGAGCAGTTCTTC
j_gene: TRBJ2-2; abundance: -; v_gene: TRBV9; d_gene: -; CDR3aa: CASSVGASNTGELFF; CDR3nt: TGTGCCAGCAGCGTAGGCGCTTCGAACACCGGGGAGCTGTTTTTT
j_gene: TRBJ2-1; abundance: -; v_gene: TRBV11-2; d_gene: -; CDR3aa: CASSRGVRYNEQFF; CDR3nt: TGTGCCAGCAGCCGCGGGGTAAGGTACAATGAGCAGTTCTTC
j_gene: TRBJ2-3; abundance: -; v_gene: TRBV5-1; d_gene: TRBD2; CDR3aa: CASSSLAGVSTDTQYF; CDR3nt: TGCGCCAGCAGCTCGCTAGCGGGGGTTAGCACAGATACGCAGTATTTT
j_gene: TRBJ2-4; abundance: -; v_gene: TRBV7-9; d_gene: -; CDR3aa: CASSPNQWTDEVAKNIQYF; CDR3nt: TGTGCCAGCAGCCCTAACCAATGGACAGATGAGGTAGCCAAAAACATTCAGTACTTC
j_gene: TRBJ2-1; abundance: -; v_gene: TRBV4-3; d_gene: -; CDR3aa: CASSQGLAISDEQFF; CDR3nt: TGCGCCAGCAGCCAAGGTCTAGCGATTAGTGATGAGCAGTTCTTC
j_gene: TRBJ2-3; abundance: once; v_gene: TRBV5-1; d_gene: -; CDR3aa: CASSFGTSTDTQYF; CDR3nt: TGCGCCAGCAGCTTCGGGACTAGCACAGATACGCAGTATTTT
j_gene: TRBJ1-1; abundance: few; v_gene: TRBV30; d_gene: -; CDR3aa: CAWSPTGTTEAFF; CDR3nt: TGTGCCTGGAGTCCCACCGGGACAACTGAAGCTTTCTTT